This T cell receptor beta chain was sequenced during a study of T cells after yellow fever vaccination. Study summary: In the case of low-cell-number fractions, SMART-Seq v4 Ultra Low Input was used for preparation.

Study-level findings and limits: In post-booster samples, most primary-vaccination clones reappeared (roughly 96% CD4, roughly 89% CD8). High-abundance clonotypes from the bulk population could contaminate FACS-sorted repertoires.

They built TCR cDNA with 5'RACE template switching, a step that put in a universal primer site and UMIs. From the 5' RACE reads, TCRdb called clonotypes with MiXCR, one entry per CDR3 protein. The sample carries under 250,000 distinct CDR3 sequences, 3% to 4% recorded once. This clonotype was seen more than once but under ten times. Its target is unknown. V lost 0 bases to trimming and J lost 5 bases, with 12 bases between them. CDR3 length: 15 residues. Germline values: CDR1 MNHEY, CDR2 SVGAGI. Material: CD4+ T cells sorted from PBMCs, obtained 10 days after the yellow fever booster vaccination. This rearrangement joins TRBV6-5 to TRBJ2-3; the D is unclear. The clonotype comes from a man aged 18-30 years who received the YFV17D yellow fever vaccine. CDR3 nucleotide sequence: TGTGCCAGCAGTTACTCCGGGTACGGAAAAGATACGCAGTATTTT. It is translated as CASSYSGYGKDTQYF.